Listed below are T cell receptor beta chains from one sample, sequenced in a study of T-cell memory formation after mild COVID-19. TCRdb reprocessed the 5' RACE reads with MiXCR, giving one entry per CDR3 protein. Among roughly 510,000 distinct CDR3 sequences, around 15% were seen once, and the ten largest hold roughly 8%. Sequencing was done on a sample of PBMCs or a T cell subset sorted from them (not recorded which). The receptors come from an adult woman who had mild COVID-19 (a few samples of this study predate the infection). Cell type and time point are not known. The CDR3 runs from the conserved cysteine through the conserved F or W. Each record gives: D gene, V gene, J gene, clone size, CDR3 protein, CDR3 DNA. The D gene is left open where the match is weak. Where a row states a size, it is once, few, many or the class of an expanded clone; other rows omit it.

>-|TRBV2|TRBJ1-5|-
CASSEMGPDQPQHF
TGTGCCAGCAGTGAAATGGGCCCCGATCAGCCCCAGCATTTT
>-|TRBV3-1|TRBJ2-5|-
CASSQDSHGTQYF
TGTGCCAGCAGCCAAGACAGTCACGGGACCCAGTACTTC
>-|TRBV10-3|TRBJ2-5|-
CAISEGVGQETQYF
TGTGCCATCAGTGAGGGAGTTGGACAAGAGACCCAGTACTTC
>-|TRBV7-2|TRBJ1-2|few
CASSLRWADNYGYTF
TGTGCCAGCAGCTTAAGGTGGGCGGACAACTATGGCTACACCTTC
>TRBD1|TRBV18|TRBJ2-5|many
CASSRGTEETQYF
TGTGCCAGCTCACGTGGGACAGAAGAGACCCAGTACTTC
>-|TRBV6-6|TRBJ1-4|-
CASSPIAGEVEKLFF
TGTGCCAGCAGTCCCATCGCTGGGGAGGTTGAAAAACTGTTTTTT
>TRBD2|TRBV29-1|TRBJ2-1|many
CSGLAGFLGEQFF
TGCAGCGGATTAGCGGGATTCTTGGGTGAGCAGTTCTTC
>-|TRBV12-3/TRBV12-4|TRBJ1-5|few
CASSHGTQSGQPQHF
TGTGCCAGCAGTCACGGGACCCAGTCGGGCCAGCCCCAGCATTTT
>-|TRBV29-1|TRBJ2-5|few
CSVEERRQEVKETQYF
TGCAGCGTTGAAGAGAGGAGGCAAGAGGTCAAAGAGACCCAGTACTTC
>-|TRBV21-1|TRBJ2-4|few
CASSNPSDINIQYF
TGTGCCAGCAGCAATCCATCCGACATAAACATTCAGTACTTC
>-|TRBV5-1|TRBJ1-1|few
CASSLLDYTEAFF
TGCGCCAGCAGCTTGTTAGACTACACTGAAGCTTTCTTT
>-|TRBV24-1|TRBJ2-3|-
CATSVSAHADTQYF
TGTGCCACCAGTGTTAGCGCGCACGCAGATACGCAGTATTTT
>TRBD1|TRBV18|TRBJ2-7|many
CASSRSTGGYEQYF
TGTGCCAGCTCACGGTCGACAGGGGGCTACGAGCAGTACTTC
>-|TRBV29-1|TRBJ1-1|few
CSITLGGRGTEAFF
TGCAGCATCACATTAGGGGGACGGGGGACTGAAGCTTTCTTT
>-|TRBV3-1|TRBJ2-7|few
CASSQDLGAYEQYF
TGTGCCAGCAGCCAAGATCTCGGAGCGTACGAGCAGTACTTC
>TRBD1|TRBV6-6|TRBJ1-5|few
CASSTRQGANQPQHF
TGTGCCAGCAGTACCCGACAGGGGGCGAATCAGCCCCAGCATTTT
>-|TRBV3-1|TRBJ1-1|-
CASSLYRDTEAFF
TGTGCCAGCAGCCTTTATCGAGACACTGAAGCTTTCTTT
>TRBD2|TRBV2|TRBJ2-7|few
CARERFAGDYEQYF
TGTGCCAGGGAGAGGTTCGCGGGAGACTACGAGCAGTACTTC
>TRBD1|TRBV12-3/TRBV12-4|TRBJ2-2|few
CASIATGTGTGELFF
TGTGCCAGCATTGCCACCGGGACAGGTACCGGGGAGCTGTTTTTT
>-|TRBV7-8|TRBJ2-1|-
CASSILDLGHEQFF
TGTGCCAGCAGCATACTAGATCTAGGGCATGAGCAGTTCTTC
>TRBD2|TRBV6-6|TRBJ2-7|many
CASSGGLAGGPFPNEQYF
TGTGCCAGCAGTGGCGGACTAGCGGGGGGCCCTTTTCCCAACGAGCAGTACTTC
>-|TRBV30|TRBJ1-2|few
CAWSVLGREGYTF
TGTGCCTGGAGTGTACTGGGGCGGGAGGGCTACACCTTC
>-|TRBV6-1|TRBJ2-2|-
CASSEALGTGELFF
TGTGCCAGCAGTGAAGCGCTAGGCACCGGGGAGCTGTTTTTT
>-|TRBV5-1|TRBJ2-2|-
CASSLRGVGELFF
TGCGCCAGCAGCCTTCGCGGGGTTGGGGAGCTGTTTTTT
>-|TRBV7-9|TRBJ1-2|few
CASSLAADYGYTF
TGTGCCAGCAGCTTAGCGGCAGACTATGGCTACACCTTC
>-|TRBV27|TRBJ2-7|few
CASTDWGREQYF
TGTGCCAGCACCGACTGGGGCCGCGAGCAGTACTTC
>-|TRBV7-8|TRBJ2-2|few
CASSLELSGYTGELFF
TGTGCCAGCAGCTTAGAGCTTAGCGGATACACCGGGGAGCTGTTTTTT
>TRBD1|TRBV12-3/TRBV12-4|TRBJ2-1|-
CASSLGQRSSYNEQFF
TGTGCCAGCAGTTTGGGACAGCGTAGCTCCTACAATGAGCAGTTCTTC
>-|TRBV21-1|TRBJ2-7|few
CASSKATSGAPYEQYF
TGTGCCAGCAGCAAAGCCACTTCGGGGGCCCCCTACGAGCAGTACTTC
>-|TRBV29-1|TRBJ1-1|-
CSVPGPDTEAFF
TGCAGCGTTCCGGGACCAGACACTGAAGCTTTCTTT
>TRBD2|TRBV7-8|TRBJ2-5|-
CASSPPIAGGPLQETQYF
TGTGCCAGCAGCCCCCCTATTGCGGGAGGCCCGCTACAAGAGACCCAGTACTTC
>TRBD2|TRBV7-9|TRBJ2-1|-
CASSPGLEINEQFF
TGTGCCAGCAGCCCGGGACTAGAGATCAATGAGCAGTTCTTC
>TRBD1|TRBV15|TRBJ2-6|-
CATSGGQLSGANVLTF
TGTGCCACCAGCGGGGGACAGCTCTCTGGGGCCAACGTCCTGACTTTC
>TRBD1|TRBV25-1|TRBJ1-2|few
CASSTGASGYTF
TGTGCCAGCAGCACAGGGGCCTCTGGCTACACCTTC
>-|TRBV24-1|TRBJ2-1|-
CATSDNRHEQFF
TGTGCCACCAGTGATAATCGGCATGAGCAGTTCTTC
>-|TRBV4-3|TRBJ1-2|-
CASSQDLGRASLRNGYTF
TGCGCCAGCAGCCAAGACTTAGGGAGGGCCAGCCTGAGGAATGGCTACACCTTC
>-|TRBV7-6|TRBJ2-1|-
CASSLERLSSYNEQFF
TGTGCCAGCAGCTTAGAGAGACTGAGCTCCTACAATGAGCAGTTCTTC
>TRBD2|TRBV5-1|TRBJ2-3|-
CASTTLAGVRTDTQYF
TGCGCCAGCACCACACTAGCGGGAGTGAGGACAGATACGCAGTATTTT
>-|TRBV10-3|TRBJ2-5|few
CAITKNFQETQYF
TGTGCCATCACCAAGAACTTTCAAGAGACCCAGTACTTC
>-|TRBV19|TRBJ1-1|-
CASSQRTEAFF
TGTGCCAGTAGCCAGCGGACTGAAGCTTTCTTT
>-|TRBV7-9|TRBJ1-4|few
CASSPGSTGYNEKLFF
TGTGCCAGCAGCCCCGGGTCGACCGGCTATAATGAAAAACTGTTTTTT
>-|TRBV20-1|TRBJ2-5|few
CSASPGMQETQYF
TGCAGTGCTTCCCCCGGGATGCAAGAGACCCAGTACTTC
>TRBD2|TRBV9|TRBJ2-1|-
CASSVGGGTDEQFF
TGTGCCAGCAGCGTAGGCGGGGGAACGGATGAGCAGTTCTTC
>-|TRBV29-1|TRBJ2-7|-
CSVEVQGYEQYF
TGCAGCGTTGAAGTGCAGGGCTACGAGCAGTACTTC
>TRBD2|TRBV7-3|TRBJ2-1|few
CASSLNSGMGGGEQFF
TGTGCCAGCAGCTTAAACAGCGGGATGGGTGGCGGTGAGCAGTTCTTC
>-|TRBV4-2|TRBJ2-7|-
CASSQDLPIGREYYEQYF
TGTGCCAGCAGCCAAGATCTTCCGATAGGACGGGAATACTACGAGCAGTACTTC
>TRBD1|TRBV9|TRBJ1-2|few
CASSPQGGGYTF
TGTGCCAGCAGCCCCCAGGGGGGGGGCTACACCTTC
>-|TRBV12-3/TRBV12-4|TRBJ2-7|-
CASSFGRTAGQYF
TGTGCCAGCAGTTTCGGCCGTACGGCGGGGCAGTACTTC
>TRBD2|TRBV7-3|TRBJ2-7|few
CASSLTRAGGPHEQYF
TGTGCCAGCAGCTTAACTCGAGCGGGGGGGCCCCACGAGCAGTACTTC
>-|TRBV4-2|TRBJ2-2|few
CASSQSGWELFF
TGTGCCAGCAGCCAATCCGGATGGGAGCTGTTTTTT
>-|TRBV12-3/TRBV12-4|TRBJ1-2|-
CASSLLQDHKPQNYGYTF
TGTGCCAGCAGCTTACTCCAGGACCACAAACCTCAGAACTATGGCTACACCTTC
>-|TRBV10-3|TRBJ1-6|many
CAIRRDSYNSPLHF
TGTGCCATCAGGCGGGATTCCTATAATTCACCCCTCCACTTT
>-|TRBV30|TRBJ2-3|-
CAWAGSSTDTQYF
TGTGCCTGGGCGGGCAGTAGCACAGATACGCAGTATTTT
>-|TRBV7-2|TRBJ2-5|few
CASSSQGAGWTQYF
TGTGCCAGCAGCTCCCAGGGAGCGGGTTGGACCCAGTACTTC
>-|TRBV27|TRBJ1-1|-
CASSSLGLGTEAFF
TGTGCCAGCAGTTCTTTGGGACTGGGCACTGAAGCTTTCTTT
>-|TRBV6-5|TRBJ2-3|-
CASSPTRGDTQYF
TGTGCCAGCAGCCCCACACGAGGAGATACGCAGTATTTT
>-|TRBV5-6|TRBJ1-1|-
CASSFYWQWNTEAFF
TGTGCCAGCAGCTTTTATTGGCAGTGGAACACTGAAGCTTTCTTT
>TRBD1|TRBV7-8|TRBJ1-1|many
CASSLQGAAEAFF
TGTGCCAGCAGCTTGCAGGGGGCGGCTGAAGCTTTCTTT